The 10 T cell receptor beta chains below come from one sample, sequenced in a study of regulatory T cells in long-lasting Graves disease. Relying on iRepertoire HTBI primers and Arm-PCR of CDR3 regions, the team built TCR beta libraries. TCRdb called the multiplex PCR reads again in MiXCR, with one record for every CDR3 protein. The sample includes 400,000 to 500,000 distinct CDR3 sequences, roughly 21% of them seen just once. Indicated time point: persistent/refractory GD, antithyroid drugs over 5 years with positive TRAb. TCR sequences were obtained from RNA taken from PBMCs. Material: peripheral blood mononuclear cells (PBMCs), obtained when the disease was refractory, from a patient treated with antithyroid drugs. Every receptor here comes from a female donor with Graves disease.

The chain links TRBV24-1 to TRBJ2-3; no definite D call. The CDR3 is 13 residues long. Germline assignment: CDR1 KGHDR and CDR2 SFDVKD. V gave up 7 bases and J gave up 6 bases, with 13 bases separating them. The CDR3 bases are TGTGCCACCAGGGCCGGCTCAAGGGATACGCAGTATTTT. Amino acid sequence: CATRAGSRDTQYF.

This clonotype turned up a few times. This chain joins TRBV6-1 and TRBJ1-4; D remains ambiguous. V lost 6 bases to trimming and J lost 2 bases, with 13 bases between them. CDR1 is MNHNS and CDR2 is SASEGT in the germline V gene. The CDR3 has 15 residues. The CDR3 loop reads CASSLHPATNEKLFF. CDR3 DNA: TGTGCCAGCAGCCTCCATCCAGCTACTAATGAAAAACTGTTTTTT.

About this clonotype: This clone may be a read error of a much larger clone one base away. The rearrangement uses TRBV2 and TRBJ2-7; tentatively, D is TRBD1 (6 bases). CDR3 size: 14 residues. CDR1 is SNHLY and CDR2 is FYNNEI in the germline V gene. CDR3 DNA sequence: TGTGCCAGCAACAACAGGGACGGTACTTACGAGCAGTGCTTC. It translates to CASNNRDGTYEQCF.

The J gene is TRBJ1-1, the V gene TRBV6-1, with TRBD1 identical over 8 bases. The germline V gene has CDR1 MNHNS and CDR2 SASEGT. J gave up 0 bases and V 6 bases, and 3 bases lay outside the gene matches. The CDR3 extends over 14 amino acids. The CDR3: CASREQGVNTEAFF. The CDR3 DNA is TGTGCCAGCAGGGAACAGGGGGTGAACACTGAAGCTTTCTTT.

The chain joins TRBV9 to TRBJ1-4; D remains ambiguous. The germline CDR1 and CDR2 sequences are SGDLS and YYNGEE. This CDR3 is 13 amino acids long. The ends were cut back, 4 bases at V and 3 bases at J, with 7 bases in the middle. CDR3 DNA: TGTGCCAGCAGCCCCGAGCCTAATGAAAAACTGTTTTTT. It translates to CASSPEPNEKLFF.

In this sample, this clonotype turned up many times. The chain uses TRBV7-2 and TRBJ1-1; D call uncertain. There are 12 residues in the CDR3. Per the germline V gene, CDR1 is SGHTA and CDR2 is FQGNSA. V lost 1 base and J lost 8, with 8 bases in between. The CDR3, as DNA: TGTGCCAGCAGCTTAGAACCACGAGAAGCTTTCTTT. Residues: CASSLEPREAFF.

The chain combines TRBV5-1 with TRBJ2-7; 11 nucleotides agree with TRBD2. This CDR3 comprises 15 residues. Germline CDR1 is SGHRS and CDR2 is YFSETQ. V lost 0 bases and J lost 6; bases outside the gene matches: 5. CDR3 residues: CASSLDLAGGGEQYF. For the CDR3, the DNA is TGCGCCAGCAGCTTGGATCTAGCGGGGGGTGGCGAGCAGTACTTC.

This clonotype was seen repeatedly, ten times or more. The chain links TRBV13 to TRBJ2-5; the D is unclear. This CDR3 spans 14 amino acids. The germline gives CDR1 PRHDT, CDR2 FYEKMQ (reference sequence). Trimming removed 0 bases from V and 1 base from J, with 6 bases in between. The CDR3 DNA follows: TGTGCCAGCAGCTTAGGGGGGTCCCAAGAGACCCAGTACTTC. This sequence encodes CASSLGGSQETQYF.

This clonotype was observed a handful of times. The V and J genes are TRBV11-2 and TRBJ2-2; 7 bases are a match to TRBD1. Germline CDR1 is SGHAT and CDR2 is FQNNGV. Trimming took 1 base from V and 5 from J; bases not matched to a gene: 7. The CDR3 runs 16 residues. Here the CDR3 reads CASSLVGQAPTGELFF. The CDR3 nucleotides are TGTGCCAGCAGCTTAGTTGGACAGGCACCTACCGGGGAGCTGTTTTTT.

This clonotype was seen repeatedly, ten times or more. The chain combines TRBV28 with TRBJ1-6; TRBD1 matches at 7 bases. The trim removed 6 bases at V and 6 bases at J, leaving 5 bases unmatched. This CDR3 region has 14 residues. Germline V gene sequence: CDR1 MDHEN, CDR2 SYDVKM. This chain's CDR3 is CASSLDRSNSPLHF. CDR3 bases: TGTGCCAGCAGCCTGGACAGGTCTAATTCACCCCTCCACTTT.